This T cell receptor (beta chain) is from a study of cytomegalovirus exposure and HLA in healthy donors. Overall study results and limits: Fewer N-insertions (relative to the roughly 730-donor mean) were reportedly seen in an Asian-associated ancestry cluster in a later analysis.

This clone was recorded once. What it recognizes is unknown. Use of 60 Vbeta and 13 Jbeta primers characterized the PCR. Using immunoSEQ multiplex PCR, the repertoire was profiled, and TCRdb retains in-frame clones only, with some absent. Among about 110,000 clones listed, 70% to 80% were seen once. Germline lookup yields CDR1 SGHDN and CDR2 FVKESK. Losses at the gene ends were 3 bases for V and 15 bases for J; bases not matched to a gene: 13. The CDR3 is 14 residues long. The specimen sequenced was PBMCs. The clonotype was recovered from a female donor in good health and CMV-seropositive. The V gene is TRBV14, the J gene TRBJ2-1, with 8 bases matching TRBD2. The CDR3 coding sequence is TGTGCCAGCAGCCAGGCAGGACTAGCCTCAGTGCGGTTCTTC. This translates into CASSQAGLASVRFF.